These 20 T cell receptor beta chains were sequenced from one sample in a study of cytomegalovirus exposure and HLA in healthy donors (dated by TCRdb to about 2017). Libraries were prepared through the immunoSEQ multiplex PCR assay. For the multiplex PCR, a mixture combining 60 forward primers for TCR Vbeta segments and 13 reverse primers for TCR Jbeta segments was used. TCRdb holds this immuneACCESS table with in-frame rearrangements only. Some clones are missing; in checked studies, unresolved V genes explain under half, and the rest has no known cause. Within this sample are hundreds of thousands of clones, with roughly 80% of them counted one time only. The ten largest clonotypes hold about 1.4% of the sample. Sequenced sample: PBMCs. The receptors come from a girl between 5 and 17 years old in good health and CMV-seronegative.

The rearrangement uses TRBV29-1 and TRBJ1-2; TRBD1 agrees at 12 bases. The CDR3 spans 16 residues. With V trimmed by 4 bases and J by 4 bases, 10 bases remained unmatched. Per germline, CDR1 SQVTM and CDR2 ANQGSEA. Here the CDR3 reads CSVGPGTGGGIYGYTF. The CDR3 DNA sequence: TGCAGCGTTGGTCCCGGGACAGGGGGCGGAATCTATGGCTACACCTTC.

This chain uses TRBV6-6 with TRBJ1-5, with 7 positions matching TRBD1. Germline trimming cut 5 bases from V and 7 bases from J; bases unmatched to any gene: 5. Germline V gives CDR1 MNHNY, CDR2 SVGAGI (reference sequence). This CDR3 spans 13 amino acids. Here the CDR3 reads CASSTTGDQPQHF. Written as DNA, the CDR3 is TGTGCCAGCAGTACAACAGGGGACCAGCCCCAGCATTTT.

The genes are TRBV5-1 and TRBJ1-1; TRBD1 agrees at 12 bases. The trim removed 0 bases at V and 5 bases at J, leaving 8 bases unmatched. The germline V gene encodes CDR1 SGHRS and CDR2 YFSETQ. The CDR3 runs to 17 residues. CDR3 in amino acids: CASSLANTGQGATEAFF. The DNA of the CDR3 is TGCGCCAGCAGCTTGGCCAATACGGGACAGGGGGCAACTGAAGCTTTCTTT.

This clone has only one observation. CDR3 in DNA: TGCGCCAGCAGCCAAGATCGAGGAGATTATCAGCCCCAGCATTTT. This translates into CASSQDRGDYQPQHF. The chain is built from TRBV4-3 and TRBJ1-5; D is ambiguous. V was clipped by 0 bases and J by 5 bases, with 11 bases between them. The CDR3 has 15 amino acids. CDR1 is LGHNA, CDR2 YSLEER, per germline.

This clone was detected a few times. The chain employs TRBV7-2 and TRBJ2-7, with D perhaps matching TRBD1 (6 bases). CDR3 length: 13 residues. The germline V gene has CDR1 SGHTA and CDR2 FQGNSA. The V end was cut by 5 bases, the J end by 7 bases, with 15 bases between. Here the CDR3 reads CASSPVGGKEQYF. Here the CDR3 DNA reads TGTGCCAGCAGCCCGGTAGGGGGTAAGGAGCAGTACTTC.

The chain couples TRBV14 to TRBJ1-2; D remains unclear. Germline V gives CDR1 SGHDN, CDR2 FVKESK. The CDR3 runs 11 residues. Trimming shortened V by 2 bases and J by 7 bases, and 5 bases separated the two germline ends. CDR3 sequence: CASSQRGGYTF. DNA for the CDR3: TGTGCCAGCAGCCAACGCGGTGGCTACACCTTC.

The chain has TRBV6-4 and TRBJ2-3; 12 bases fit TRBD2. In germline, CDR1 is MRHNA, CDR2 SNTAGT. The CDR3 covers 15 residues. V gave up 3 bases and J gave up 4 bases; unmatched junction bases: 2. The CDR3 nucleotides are TGTGCCAGCAGTGAACTAGCGGGGGGCCCAGATACGCAGTATTTT. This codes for CASSELAGGPDTQYF.

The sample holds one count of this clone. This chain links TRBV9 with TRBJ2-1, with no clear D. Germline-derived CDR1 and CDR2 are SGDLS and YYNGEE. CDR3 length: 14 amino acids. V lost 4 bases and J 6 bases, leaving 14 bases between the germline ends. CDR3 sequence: CASSFLSLGNEQFF. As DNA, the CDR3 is TGTGCCAGCAGCTTCTTGAGCCTAGGCAATGAGCAGTTCTTC.

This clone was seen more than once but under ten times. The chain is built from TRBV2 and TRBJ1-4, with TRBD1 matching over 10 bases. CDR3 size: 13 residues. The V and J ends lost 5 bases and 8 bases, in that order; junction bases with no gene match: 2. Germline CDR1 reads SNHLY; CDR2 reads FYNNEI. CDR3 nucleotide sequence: TGTGCCAGCAGTCGGGACAGGGGAGAAAAACTGTTTTTT. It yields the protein CASSRDRGEKLFF.

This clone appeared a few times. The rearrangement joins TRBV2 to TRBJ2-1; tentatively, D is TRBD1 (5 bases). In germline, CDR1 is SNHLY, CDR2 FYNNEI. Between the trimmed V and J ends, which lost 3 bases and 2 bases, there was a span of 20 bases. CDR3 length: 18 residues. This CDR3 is CASSEAGWTTQAYNEQFF. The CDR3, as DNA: TGTGCCAGCAGTGAGGCAGGGTGGACCACTCAGGCCTACAATGAGCAGTTCTTC. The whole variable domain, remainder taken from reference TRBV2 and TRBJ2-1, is EPEVTQTPSHQVTQMGQEVILRCVPISNHLYFYWYRQILGQKVEFLVSFYNNEISEKSEIFDDQFSVERPDGSNFTLKIRSTKLEDSAMYFCASSEAGWTTQAYNEQFFGPGTRLTVL.

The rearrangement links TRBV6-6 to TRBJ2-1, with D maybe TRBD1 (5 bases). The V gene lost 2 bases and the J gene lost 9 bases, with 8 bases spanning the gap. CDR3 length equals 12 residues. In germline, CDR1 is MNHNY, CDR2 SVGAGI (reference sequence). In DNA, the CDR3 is TGTGCCAGCAGTTACAAGGGGCCTGAGCAGTTCTTC. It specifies CASSYKGPEQFF.

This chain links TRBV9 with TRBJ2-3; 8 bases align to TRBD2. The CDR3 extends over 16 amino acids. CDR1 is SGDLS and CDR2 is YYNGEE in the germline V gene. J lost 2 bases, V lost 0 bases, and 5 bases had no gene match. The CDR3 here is CASSVGTSGYTDTQYF. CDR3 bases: TGTGCCAGCAGCGTAGGAACTAGCGGATACACAGATACGCAGTATTTT.

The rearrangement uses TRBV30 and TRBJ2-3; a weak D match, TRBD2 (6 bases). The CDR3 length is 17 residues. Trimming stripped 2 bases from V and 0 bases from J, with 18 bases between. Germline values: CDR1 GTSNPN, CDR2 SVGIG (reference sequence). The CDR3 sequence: CAWSNSGSLASTDTQYF. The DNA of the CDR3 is TGTGCCTGGAGTAACTCCGGGAGTCTTGCGAGCACAGATACGCAGTATTTT. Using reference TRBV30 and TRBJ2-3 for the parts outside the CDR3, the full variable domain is SQTIHQWPATLVQPVGSPLSLECTVEGTSNPNLYWYRQAAGRGLQLLFYSVGIGQISSEVPQNLSASRPQDRQFILSSKKLLLSDSGFYLCAWSNSGSLASTDTQYFGPGTRLTVL.

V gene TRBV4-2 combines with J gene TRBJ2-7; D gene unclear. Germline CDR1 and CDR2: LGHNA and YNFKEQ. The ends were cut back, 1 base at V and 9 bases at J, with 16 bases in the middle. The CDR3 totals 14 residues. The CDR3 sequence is CASSQVAFANVQYF. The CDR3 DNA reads TGTGCCAGCAGCCAAGTAGCTTTCGCTAACGTGCAGTACTTC.

CDR3 protein: CASSVSGSSEQYF. In DNA form, the CDR3 reads TGTGCCAGCAGCGTGAGCGGGAGTTCCGAGCAGTACTTC. The chain is built from TRBV9 and TRBJ2-7; 8 nucleotides line up with TRBD2. Losses at the gene ends were 2 bases for V and 6 bases for J; bases not matched to a gene: 4. Germline loops: CDR1 SGDLS, CDR2 YYNGEE. The CDR3 has 13 residues.

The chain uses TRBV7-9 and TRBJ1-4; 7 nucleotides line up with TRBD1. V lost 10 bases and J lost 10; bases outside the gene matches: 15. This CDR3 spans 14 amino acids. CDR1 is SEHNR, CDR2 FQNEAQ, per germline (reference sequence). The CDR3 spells CATSADREAGKLFF. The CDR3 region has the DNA TGTGCCACCTCGGCCGACAGGGAAGCTGGAAAACTGTTTTTT.

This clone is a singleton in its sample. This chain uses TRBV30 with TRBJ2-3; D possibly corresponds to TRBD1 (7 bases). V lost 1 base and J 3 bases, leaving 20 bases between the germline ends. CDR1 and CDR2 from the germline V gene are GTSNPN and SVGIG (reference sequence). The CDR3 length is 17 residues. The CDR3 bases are TGTGCCTGGAGTGATGGCAGGGGGGTTCGAATGACAGATACGCAGTATTTT. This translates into CAWSDGRGVRMTDTQYF.

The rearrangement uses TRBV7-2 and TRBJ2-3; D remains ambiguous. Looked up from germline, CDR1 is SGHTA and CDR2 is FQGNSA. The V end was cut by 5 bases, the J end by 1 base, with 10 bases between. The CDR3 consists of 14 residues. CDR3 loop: CASSTVPGTDTQYF. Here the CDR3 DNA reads TGTGCCAGCAGCACAGTTCCGGGCACAGATACGCAGTATTTT.

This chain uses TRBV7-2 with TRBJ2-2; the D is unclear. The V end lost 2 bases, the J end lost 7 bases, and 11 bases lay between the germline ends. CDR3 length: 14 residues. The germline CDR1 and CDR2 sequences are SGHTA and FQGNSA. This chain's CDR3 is CASSLLLRSGELFF. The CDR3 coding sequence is TGTGCCAGCAGCTTATTGTTACGGAGCGGGGAGCTGTTTTTT.

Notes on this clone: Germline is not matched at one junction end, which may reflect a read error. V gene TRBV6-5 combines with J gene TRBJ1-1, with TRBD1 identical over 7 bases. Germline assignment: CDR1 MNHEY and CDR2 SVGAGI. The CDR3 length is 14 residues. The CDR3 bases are TGTGCCAGCTCCTACAGGGGCCCCCACACTAAAGCTTTCTTT. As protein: CASSYRGPHTKAFF.